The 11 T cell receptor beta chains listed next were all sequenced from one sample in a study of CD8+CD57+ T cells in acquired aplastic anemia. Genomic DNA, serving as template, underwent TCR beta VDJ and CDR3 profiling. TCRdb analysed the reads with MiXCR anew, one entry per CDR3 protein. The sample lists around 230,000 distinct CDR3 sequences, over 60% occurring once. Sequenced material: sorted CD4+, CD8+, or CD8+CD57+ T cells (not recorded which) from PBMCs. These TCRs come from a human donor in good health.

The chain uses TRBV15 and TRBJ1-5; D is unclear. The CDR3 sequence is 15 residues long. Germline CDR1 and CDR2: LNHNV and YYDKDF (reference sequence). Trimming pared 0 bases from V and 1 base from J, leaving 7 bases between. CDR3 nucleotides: TGTGCCACCAGCAGAGATCCCCTCAGCAATCAGCCCCAGCATTTT. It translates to CATSRDPLSNQPQHF.

For the CDR3, the DNA is TGTGCCAGCAGTGGGGTAGGGGTTACTCAGCCCCAGCATTTT. Residues: CASSGVGVTQPQHF. This sequence joins TRBV25-1 and TRBJ1-5; D is possibly TRBD1 (5 bases). V lost 4 bases to trimming and J lost 6 bases, with 13 bases between them. CDR3 length: 14 residues. The germline gives CDR1 MGHDK, CDR2 SYGVNS.

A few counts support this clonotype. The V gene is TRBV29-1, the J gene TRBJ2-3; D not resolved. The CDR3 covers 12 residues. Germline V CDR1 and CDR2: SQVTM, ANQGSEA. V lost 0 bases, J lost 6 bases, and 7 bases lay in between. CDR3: CSVEDQGDTQYF. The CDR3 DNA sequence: TGCAGCGTTGAAGATCAAGGGGATACGCAGTATTTT.

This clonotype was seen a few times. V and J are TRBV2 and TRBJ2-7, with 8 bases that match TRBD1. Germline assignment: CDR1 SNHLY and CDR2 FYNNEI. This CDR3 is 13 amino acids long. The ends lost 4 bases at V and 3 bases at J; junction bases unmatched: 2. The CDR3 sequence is CASSVGQDYEQYF. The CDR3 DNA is TGTGCCAGCAGTGTGGGACAGGACTACGAGCAGTACTTC.

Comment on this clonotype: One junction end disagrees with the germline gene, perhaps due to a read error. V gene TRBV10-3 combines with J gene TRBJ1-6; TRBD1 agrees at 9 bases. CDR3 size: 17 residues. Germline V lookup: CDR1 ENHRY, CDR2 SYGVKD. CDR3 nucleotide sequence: TGTGCCATCGGTGAGTCCGGGGGACAGGGAGAAAATTCGCCCCTCCACTTT. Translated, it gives CAIGESGGQGENSPLHF.

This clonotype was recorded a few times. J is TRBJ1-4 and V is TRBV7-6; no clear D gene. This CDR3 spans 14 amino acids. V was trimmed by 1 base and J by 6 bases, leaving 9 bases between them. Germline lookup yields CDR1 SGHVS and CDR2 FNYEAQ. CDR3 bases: TGTGCCAGCAGCTTAGTAGGGCCAGATGAAAAACTGTTTTTT. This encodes CASSLVGPDEKLFF.

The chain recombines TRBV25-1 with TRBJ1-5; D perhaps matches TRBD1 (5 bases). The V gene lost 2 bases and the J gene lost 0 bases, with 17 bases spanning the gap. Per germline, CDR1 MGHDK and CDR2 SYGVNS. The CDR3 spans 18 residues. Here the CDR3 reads CASSERSKGPISNQPQHF. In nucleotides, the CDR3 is TGTGCCAGCAGTGAACGCAGCAAGGGACCGATTAGCAATCAGCCCCAGCATTTT.

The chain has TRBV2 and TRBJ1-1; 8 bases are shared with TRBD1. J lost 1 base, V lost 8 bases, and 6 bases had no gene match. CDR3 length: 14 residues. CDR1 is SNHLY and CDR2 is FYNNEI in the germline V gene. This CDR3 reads CASSRTGRNTEAFF. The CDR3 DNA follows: TGTGCCAGCTCTAGGACAGGGAGGAACACTGAAGCTTTCTTT.

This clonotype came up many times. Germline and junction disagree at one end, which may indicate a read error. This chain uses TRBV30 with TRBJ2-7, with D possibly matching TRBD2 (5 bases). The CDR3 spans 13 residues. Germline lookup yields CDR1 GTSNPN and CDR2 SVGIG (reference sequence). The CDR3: CALSHSRGDEQYF. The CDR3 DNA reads TGTGCCTTGAGTCATAGTCGGGGTGACGAGCAGTACTTC.

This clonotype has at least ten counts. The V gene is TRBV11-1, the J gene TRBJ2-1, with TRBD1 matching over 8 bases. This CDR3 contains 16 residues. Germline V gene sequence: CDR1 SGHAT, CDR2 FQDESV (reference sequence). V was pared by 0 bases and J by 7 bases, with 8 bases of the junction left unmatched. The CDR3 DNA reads TGTGCCAGCAGCTTAGCGCCAGGGGGCGAGAGGAATGAGCAGTTCTTC. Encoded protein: CASSLAPGGERNEQFF.

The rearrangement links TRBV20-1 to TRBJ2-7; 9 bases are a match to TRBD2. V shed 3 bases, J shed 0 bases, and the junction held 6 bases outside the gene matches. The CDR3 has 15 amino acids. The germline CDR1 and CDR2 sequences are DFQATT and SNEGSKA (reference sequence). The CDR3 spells CSARSLAGSSYEQYF. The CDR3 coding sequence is TGCAGTGCTAGGTCGCTAGCGGGGAGCTCCTACGAGCAGTACTTC.